The clone carrying this TCR beta chain has ten or more counts. The target antigen is unknown. Exclusion criteria comprised uncontrolled infection, other autoimmune disease, pregnancy or lactation. Each diagnosis drew on symptoms, thyroxine, TRAb, thyroid ultrasound and orbital computed tomography findings. V shed 4 bases and J 5 bases; nucleotides not matched to a gene: 11. This CDR3 has 16 amino acids. Germline CDR1 is LNHDA and CDR2 is SQIVND (reference sequence). The CDR3 regions of TCR beta were amplified from RNA transcripts. Carried out on the TCR CDR3, a first-round RT-PCR used the HTBI primer set. TCRdb independently ran MiXCR on the multiplex PCR reads; one entry per CDR3 protein. The repertoire holds fewer than 900,000 distinct CDR3 sequences, with 18% as singletons. This specimen comes from a study of T cells in Graves' hyperthyroidism and ophthalmopathy. Background on the study: Peripheral blood sampling occurred at initial diagnosis, before any treatment.

Whole-study findings and limits: Most thyroid clonotypes with frequency above 0.001 were detected in blood.

Sequencing was carried out using blood. The chain is built from TRBV19 and TRBJ2-5; 9 positions match TRBD1. The clonotype was recovered from a woman between 50 and 59 years old with Graves' hyperthyroidism that later progressed to Graves' ophthalmopathy. CDR3 region: CASSKEDRGIGETQYF. In nucleotides, the CDR3 is TGTGCCAGTAGTAAGGAGGACAGGGGAATTGGTGAGACCCAGTACTTC.